This TCR beta chain appears in the sequencing data of a study of CD8 T cells in Susac syndrome. TCR beta from blood CD8+ and CD4+ T cells was sequenced. RNA, at roughly 0.45 to 1 ug, was reverse transcribed with random hexamers. TCRdb fed the immunoSEQ multiplex PCR reads into MiXCR, producing one record per CDR3 protein. The sample includes 190,000 or so distinct CDR3 sequences, nearly 95% of them seen just once. The germline gives CDR1 DFQATT, CDR2 SNEGSKA (reference sequence). The ends were cut back, 3 bases at V and 8 bases at J, with 11 bases in the middle. The CDR3 totals 12 residues. The TCR comes from a human donor with multiple sclerosis. Sequencing was carried out using CD4+ T cells from PBMCs. The chain employs TRBV20-1 and TRBJ2-1; D is undetermined. The DNA for the CDR3 is TGCAGTGCTAGCGGACCTTGGGATGAGCAGTTCTTC. Its protein product is CSASGPWDEQFF.